This T cell receptor beta chain stems from a study of blood T cell repertoires in COVID-19. Across the whole study: The analysed material was cDNA or gDNA that came from T cells, B-cell-depleted T cells, or PBMCs.

Participants reported their clinical history, and cohort assignment relied on those reports. Recovery among Cohort 3 donors was established by two negative PCRs, clearance, or symptom resolution. The CDR3 runs to 15 residues. CDR1 is SGDLS and CDR2 is YYNGEE in the germline V gene. Trimming removed 3 bases from V and 2 bases from J; junction bases left unmatched: 6. Authors' methods: Amplifying reference gene primers gave estimates of nucleated cell counts. Assay: immunoSEQ multiplex PCR; the TCRdb copy retains only in-frame clones and omits some. V, J and clone size were drawn from that table, and D and trimming were deduced from the DNA. Of fewer than 200,000 clones in the sample, around 80% are singletons; the top ten hold 17%.

The specimen was PBMCs or T cells enriched from blood (not recorded which). The chain uses TRBV9 and TRBJ2-5, with 8 bases aligning to TRBD2. This clonotype was obtained from a woman in her fifties or sixties who had recovered from COVID-19. The CDR3 coding sequence is TGTGCCAGCAGCGCCTCGGGAGGGCCTCAAGAGACCCAGTACTTC. Its translation is CASSASGGPQETQYF.